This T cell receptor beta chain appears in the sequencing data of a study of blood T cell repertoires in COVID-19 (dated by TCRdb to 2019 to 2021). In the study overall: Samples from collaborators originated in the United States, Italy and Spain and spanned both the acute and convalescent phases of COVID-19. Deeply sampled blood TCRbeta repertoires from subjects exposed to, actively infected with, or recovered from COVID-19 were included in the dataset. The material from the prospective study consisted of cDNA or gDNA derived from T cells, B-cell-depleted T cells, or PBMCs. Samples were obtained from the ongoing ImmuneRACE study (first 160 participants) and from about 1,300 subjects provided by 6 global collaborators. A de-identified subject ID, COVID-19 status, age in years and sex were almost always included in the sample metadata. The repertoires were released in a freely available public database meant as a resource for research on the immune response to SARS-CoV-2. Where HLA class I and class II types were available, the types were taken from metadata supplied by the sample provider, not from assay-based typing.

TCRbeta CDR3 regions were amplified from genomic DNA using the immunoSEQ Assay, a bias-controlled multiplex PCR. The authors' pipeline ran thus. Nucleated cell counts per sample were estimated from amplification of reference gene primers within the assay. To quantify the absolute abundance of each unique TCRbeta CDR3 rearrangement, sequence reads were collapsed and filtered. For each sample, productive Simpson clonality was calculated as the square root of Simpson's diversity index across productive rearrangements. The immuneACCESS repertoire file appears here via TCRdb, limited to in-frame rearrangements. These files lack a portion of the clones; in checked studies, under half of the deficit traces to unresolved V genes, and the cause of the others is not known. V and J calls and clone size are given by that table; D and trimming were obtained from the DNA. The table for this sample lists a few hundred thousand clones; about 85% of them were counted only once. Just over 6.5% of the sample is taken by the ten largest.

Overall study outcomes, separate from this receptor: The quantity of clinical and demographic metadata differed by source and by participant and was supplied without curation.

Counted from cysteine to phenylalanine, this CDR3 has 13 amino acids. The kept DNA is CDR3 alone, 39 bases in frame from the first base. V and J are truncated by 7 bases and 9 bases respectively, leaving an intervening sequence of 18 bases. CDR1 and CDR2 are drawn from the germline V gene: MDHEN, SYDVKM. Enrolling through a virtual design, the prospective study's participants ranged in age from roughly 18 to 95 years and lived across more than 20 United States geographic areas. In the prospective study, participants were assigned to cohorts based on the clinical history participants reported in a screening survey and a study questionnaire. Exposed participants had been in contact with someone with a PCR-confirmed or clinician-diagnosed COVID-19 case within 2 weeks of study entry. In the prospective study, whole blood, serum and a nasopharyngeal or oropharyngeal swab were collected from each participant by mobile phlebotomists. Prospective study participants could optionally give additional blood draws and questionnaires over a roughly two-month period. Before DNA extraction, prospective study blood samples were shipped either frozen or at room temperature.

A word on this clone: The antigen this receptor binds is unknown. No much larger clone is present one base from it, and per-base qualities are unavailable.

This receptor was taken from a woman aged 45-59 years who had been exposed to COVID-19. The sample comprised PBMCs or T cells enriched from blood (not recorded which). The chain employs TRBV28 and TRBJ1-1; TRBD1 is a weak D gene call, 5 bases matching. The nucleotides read TGTGCCAGCACCTTGGGGGGACCCGGGCAAGCTTTCTTT. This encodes CASTLGGPGQAFF.